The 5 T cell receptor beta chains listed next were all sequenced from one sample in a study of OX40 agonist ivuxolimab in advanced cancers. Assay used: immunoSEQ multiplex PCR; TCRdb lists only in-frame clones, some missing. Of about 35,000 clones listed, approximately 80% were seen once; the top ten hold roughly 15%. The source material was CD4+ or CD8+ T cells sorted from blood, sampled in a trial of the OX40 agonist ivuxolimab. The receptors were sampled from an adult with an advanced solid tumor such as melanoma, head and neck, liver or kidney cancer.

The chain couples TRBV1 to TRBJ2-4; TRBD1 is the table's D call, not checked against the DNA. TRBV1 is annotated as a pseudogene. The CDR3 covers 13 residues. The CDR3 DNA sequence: TGCACCAGCAGCCAGGCAGCCAAAAACATTCAGTACTTC. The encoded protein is CTSSQAAKNIQYF.

CDR3 sequence: CASSLRGPQGTEAFF. In DNA, the CDR3 is TGTGCCAGCAGTTTAAGGGGCCCCCAAGGGACTGAAGCTTTCTTT. This chain uses TRBV28 with TRBJ1-1, with D possibly being TRBD1 (5 bases). The germline V gene encodes CDR1 MDHEN and CDR2 SYDVKM. Trimming stripped 2 bases from V and 5 bases from J, with 15 bases between. The CDR3 length is 15 residues.

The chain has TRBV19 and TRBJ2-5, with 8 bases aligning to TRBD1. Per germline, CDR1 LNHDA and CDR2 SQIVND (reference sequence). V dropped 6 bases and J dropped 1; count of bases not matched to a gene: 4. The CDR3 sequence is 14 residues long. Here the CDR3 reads CASSRDRLQETQYF. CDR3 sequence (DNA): TGTGCCAGTAGCCGGGACAGGCTCCAAGAGACCCAGTACTTC.

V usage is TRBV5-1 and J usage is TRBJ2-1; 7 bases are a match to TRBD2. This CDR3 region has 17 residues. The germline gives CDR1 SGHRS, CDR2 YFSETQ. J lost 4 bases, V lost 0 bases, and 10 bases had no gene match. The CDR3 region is CASSLAMSSGGYNEQFF. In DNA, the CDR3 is TGCGCCAGCAGCTTGGCCATGTCTAGCGGAGGTTACAATGAGCAGTTCTTC. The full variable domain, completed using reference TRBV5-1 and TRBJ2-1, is KAGVTQTPRYLIKTRGQQVTLSCSPISGHRSVSWYQQTPGQGLQFLFEYFSETQRNKGNFPGRFSGRQFSNSRSEMNVSTLELGDSALYLCASSLAMSSGGYNEQFFGPGTRLTVL.

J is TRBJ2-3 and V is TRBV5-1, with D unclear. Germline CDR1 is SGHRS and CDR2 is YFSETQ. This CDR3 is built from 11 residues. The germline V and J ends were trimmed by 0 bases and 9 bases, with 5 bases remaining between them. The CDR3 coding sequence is TGCGCCAGCAGCTTGGATGTGACGCAGTATTTT. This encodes CASSLDVTQYF.